Shown below are 11 T cell receptor beta chains from a single sample sequenced in a study of CD8 T cells in ankylosing spondylitis. TCRdb itself ran the 5' RACE reads through MiXCR, one entry per CDR3 protein. This sample has a few hundred thousand distinct CDR3 sequences, with about 11% found just once. The sequenced sample consisted of blood, either unsorted or a sorted T cell fraction (not recorded which). These receptors all stem from a male donor with ankylosing spondylitis or in good health (not recorded which).

This clonotype has a count of ten or more. The chain has TRBV5-5 and TRBJ2-1; D is unclear. Germline V gene data show CDR1 as SGHKS and CDR2 as YYEKEE (reference sequence). V was shortened by 5 bases and J by 10 bases, with 16 bases between the two germline ends. The CDR3 is made up of 13 amino acids. The CDR3: CASRLGGSGEQFF. The CDR3 DNA sequence: TGTGCCAGCAGGTTAGGTGGGTCCGGAGAGCAGTTCTTC.

This clonotype was detected many times. This sequence joins TRBV24-1 and TRBJ1-3; 7 bases map to TRBD1. The CDR3 loop spans 15 amino acids. The germline V gene encodes CDR1 KGHDR and CDR2 SFDVKD. V was clipped by 2 bases and J by 4 bases; unmatched bases: 4. The CDR3 nucleotides are TGTGCCACCAGTGATTCCGGGACAGTCGGAAACACCATATATTTT. It is translated as CATSDSGTVGNTIYF.

This clonotype was recorded many times. This chain connects TRBV27 to TRBJ2-7; unclear D gene. The CDR3 has 13 amino acids. Germline lookup yields CDR1 MNHEY and CDR2 SMNVEV (reference sequence). The V end lost 2 bases, the J end lost 6 bases, and 11 bases lay between the germline ends. The CDR3 bases are TGTGCCAGCAGTTTAGGTCGTCTTGGCGAGCAGTACTTC. Its protein is CASSLGRLGEQYF.

Regarding this clonotype: A read error is possible here, since a much larger clone lies one base away. The J gene is TRBJ2-1, the V gene TRBV5-1; the match to TRBD2 covers 9 bases. J gave up 3 bases and V 1 base, and 8 bases lay outside the gene matches. Germline loops: CDR1 SGHRS, CDR2 YFSETQ. This CDR3 spans 17 amino acids. CDR3 DNA: TGCGCCAGCAGCTTGACCTTCAGGACTAGCGTCTACAATGAGCAGTTCTTC. Translated, it gives CASSLTFRTSVYNEQFF.

This clonotype was recorded at least ten times. This chain connects TRBV5-1 to TRBJ2-2; D gene uncertain. Trimming removed 3 bases at V and 2 bases at J, with 2 bases between. CDR3 length equals 12 residues. Germline V CDR1 and CDR2: SGHRS, YFSETQ. CDR3 residues: CASSYNTGELFF. The CDR3 DNA sequence: TGCGCCAGCAGCTATAACACCGGGGAGCTGTTTTTT.

This clonotype turned up a few times. The gene calls are TRBV11-2 and TRBJ2-7, with TRBD2 as a possible D gene (7 bases). From germline, CDR1 is SGHAT and CDR2 FQNNGV. The CDR3 spans 13 residues. V shed 7 bases and J shed 1 base, with 11 bases lying between them. The CDR3 region is CASIGGDSYEQYF. In nucleotides, the CDR3 is TGTGCCAGCATAGGGGGGGATTCCTACGAGCAGTACTTC.

This clonotype was seen at least ten times. V gene TRBV24-1 combines with J gene TRBJ2-5, with D hard to call. The germline CDR1 and CDR2 sequences are KGHDR and SFDVKD. The ends were cut back, 2 bases at V and 5 bases at J, with 5 bases in the middle. The CDR3 runs 12 residues. The CDR3, as DNA: TGTGCCACCAGTGATTCCATGGAGACCCAGTACTTC. It specifies CATSDSMETQYF.

At least ten counts were recorded for this clonotype. The genes are TRBV5-1 and TRBJ2-7, with 10 bases fitting TRBD1. CDR1 SGHRS and CDR2 YFSETQ come from the germline V gene. With 9 bases clipped from V and 2 bases from J, the junction kept 14 bases outside the gene matches. The CDR3 has 16 amino acids. Written as DNA, the CDR3 is TGCGCCACCGCAAGCCCCGGGACAGGGGATCCCTACGAGCAGTACTTC. Its protein product is CATASPGTGDPYEQYF. The full variable domain, with the rest looked up from reference TRBV5-1 and TRBJ2-7, is KAGVTQTPRYLIKTRGQQVTLSCSPISGHRSVSWYQQTPGQGLQFLFEYFSETQRNKGNFPGRFSGRQFSNSRSEMNVSTLELGDSALYLCATASPGTGDPYEQYFGPGTRLTVT.

This clonotype was found many times. The gene calls are TRBV7-2 and TRBJ2-3; D is perhaps TRBD1 (6 bases). CDR1 SGHTA and CDR2 FQGNSA come from the germline V gene. The CDR3 contains 17 residues. V lost 1 base and J lost 0, with 14 bases in between. The CDR3 DNA follows: TGTGCCAGCAGCTTAGGCCGGACAGCAACTAGCACAGATACGCAGTATTTT. Translated, it gives CASSLGRTATSTDTQYF.

This clonotype was recorded at least ten times. The chain is built from TRBV7-2 and TRBJ2-3; D possibly corresponds to TRBD2 (5 bases). The V end was cut by 2 bases, the J end by 9 bases, with 9 bases between. The CDR3 loop spans 12 amino acids. CDR1 is SGHTA, CDR2 FQGNSA, per germline. CDR3 nucleotides: TGTGCCAGCAGCTTATACGGGGAGACGCAGTATTTT. Translated, it gives CASSLYGETQYF.

The sample holds many counts of this clonotype. The gene calls are TRBV15 and TRBJ1-2; 11 positions match TRBD1. CDR1 and CDR2 from the germline V gene are LNHNV and YYDKDF (reference sequence). This CDR3 is built from 15 residues. Unmatched junction bases numbered 5, after V lost 0 bases and J lost 8 bases. CDR3 DNA: TGTGCCACCAGCAGAGATCAATGGACAGGGGGCGGCTACACCTTC. Translated: CATSRDQWTGGGYTF.